The 7 T cell receptor beta chains reported below all come from one sample, sequenced in a study of T cells in Graves' hyperthyroidism and ophthalmopathy. The investigators amplified TCR beta CDR3 regions from RNA transcripts. First-round RT-PCR with HTBI primers amplified the TCR CDR3 region. In TCRdb, the multiplex PCR reads were re-called with MiXCR into one record per CDR3 protein. Of 600,000 or so distinct CDR3 sequences in the sample, 12% to 15% were seen once. The sequenced material came from blood. Receptors originate from a woman younger than 30 with Graves' ophthalmopathy.

On this clonotype: A much larger clone differs by one base, so this may be a read error. The V call is TRBV2, the J call TRBJ1-2; the D is unclear. Trimming removed 1 base from V and 3 bases from J, with 12 bases in between. This CDR3 comprises 15 residues. Per the germline V gene, CDR1 is SNHLY and CDR2 is FYNNEI. This CDR3 reads CASSEGGRGDYGYTF. The CDR3 DNA reads TGTGCCAGCAGTGAAGGAGGGCGTGGGGACTATGGCTACACCTTC.

The V and J genes are TRBV3-1 and TRBJ2-7; no clear D gene. Germline V gene lookup returns CDR1 LGHDT and CDR2 YNNKEL (reference sequence). The germline V and J ends were trimmed by 1 base and 4 bases, with 8 bases remaining between them. The CDR3 length is 13 residues. The CDR3 DNA follows: TGTGCCAGCAGCCAAGGGTTCAGGTACGAGCAGTACTTC. As protein: CASSQGFRYEQYF.

The sample holds many counts of this clonotype. V and J are TRBV20-1 and TRBJ2-5, with 9 bases fitting TRBD1. The CDR3 is 14 residues long. V lost 3 bases, J lost 0 bases, and 2 bases stayed unmatched. Germline assignment: CDR1 DFQATT and CDR2 SNEGSKA (reference sequence). The CDR3 DNA reads as TGCAGTGCTAGGGACAGGGGAAACCAAGAGACCCAGTACTTC. Translation: CSARDRGNQETQYF.

The V call is TRBV12-3 or TRBV12-4, the J call TRBJ2-3; possibly TRBD1 for D (6 bases). The V gene lost 2 bases and the J gene lost 2 bases, with 11 bases spanning the gap. The CDR3 loop spans 15 amino acids. The CDR3 loop is CASSLFGQSTDTQYF. The CDR3 DNA follows: TGTGCCAGCAGTTTATTCGGACAGTCCACAGATACGCAGTATTTT.

This clonotype was counted many times. V and J are TRBV28 and TRBJ2-5, with TRBD1 identical over 8 bases. V trimming: 6 bases; J trimming: 4 bases; junction bases outside the gene matches: 7. Germline V gene lookup returns CDR1 MDHEN and CDR2 SYDVKM. The CDR3 loop spans 14 amino acids. The CDR3 DNA sequence: TGTGCCAGCAGGATTGGACAGGGAGGAGAGACCCAGTACTTC. This gives the protein CASRIGQGGETQYF.

This clonotype has at least ten counts. The genes are TRBV28 and TRBJ2-7; weak D call: TRBD2 (5 bases). V was cut by 10 bases and J by 5 bases, with 15 bases left in between. The CDR3 totals 12 residues. Germline loops: CDR1 MDHEN, CDR2 SYDVKM. The CDR3: CATQPEVHEQYF. CDR3 nucleotide sequence: TGTGCCACCCAGCCGGAGGTTCACGAGCAGTACTTC.

In this sample, this clonotype turned up many times. The rearrangement joins TRBV28 to TRBJ2-5, with TRBD2 matching 11 bases. This CDR3 spans 15 amino acids. Trimming at V came to 5 bases and at J to 4 bases, leaving 6 bases not matched to a gene. CDR1 is MDHEN and CDR2 is SYDVKM in the germline V gene. As DNA, the CDR3 is TGTGCCAGCAGTCTTCCGGGACTAGCGGCAGAGACCCAGTACTTC. Translation: CASSLPGLAAETQYF. Together with reference TRBV28 and TRBJ2-5, the CDR3 gives the full variable domain: DVKVTQSSRYLVKRTGEKVFLECVQDMDHENMFWYRQDPGLGLRLIYFSYDVKMKEKGDIPEGYSVSREKKERFSLILESASTNQTSMYLCASSLPGLAAETQYFGPGTRLLVL.